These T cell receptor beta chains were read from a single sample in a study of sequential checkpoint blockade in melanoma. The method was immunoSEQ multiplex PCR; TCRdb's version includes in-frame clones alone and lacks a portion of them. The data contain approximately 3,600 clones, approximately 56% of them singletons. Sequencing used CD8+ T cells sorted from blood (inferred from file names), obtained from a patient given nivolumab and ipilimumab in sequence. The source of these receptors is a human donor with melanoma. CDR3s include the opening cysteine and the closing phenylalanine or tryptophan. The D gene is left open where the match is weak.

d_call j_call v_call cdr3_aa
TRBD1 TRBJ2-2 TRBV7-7 CASSSGQGAVGELFF
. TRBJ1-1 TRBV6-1 CASRSGGEAYTEAFF
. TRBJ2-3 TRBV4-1 CASSQEGSARTDTQYF
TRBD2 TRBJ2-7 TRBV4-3 CASSPASGSYEQYF
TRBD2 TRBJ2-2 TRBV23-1 CASSQTAGARSKELFF
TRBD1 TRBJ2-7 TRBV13 CASSQDSWAGGYEQYF
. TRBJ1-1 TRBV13 CASEEKVMNTEAFF
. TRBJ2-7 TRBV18 CASSPPAGNPYEQYF
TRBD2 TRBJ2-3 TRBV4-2 CASSQELAGGGTDTQYF
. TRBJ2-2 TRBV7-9 CASSRTTAGNTGELFF
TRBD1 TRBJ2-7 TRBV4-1 CASSQDGTVLFF
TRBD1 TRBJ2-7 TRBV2 CATDRGTHEQYF
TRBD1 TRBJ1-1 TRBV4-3 CASSQDFAGGFTEAFF
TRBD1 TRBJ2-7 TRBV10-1 CASTGTGLLPWYEQYF
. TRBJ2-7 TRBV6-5 CASSYPATEQYF
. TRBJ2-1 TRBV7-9 CASSHSLDQGAEQFF
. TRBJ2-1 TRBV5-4 CASSFILNNNEQFF
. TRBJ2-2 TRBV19 CASSTRPGNTGELFF
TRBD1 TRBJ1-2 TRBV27 CASSLGQGADGYTF
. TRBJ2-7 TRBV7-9 CASSLISSAYEQYF
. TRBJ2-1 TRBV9 CASSVSGVSYNEQFF
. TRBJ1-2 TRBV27 CASSPTLAGGYTF
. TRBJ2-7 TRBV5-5 CASSWIGGLSYEQYF
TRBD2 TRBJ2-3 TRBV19 CASKELAGTDTQYF
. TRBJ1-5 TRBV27 CASSLGGSQPQHF
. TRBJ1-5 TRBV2 CASSFPGGIQPQHF
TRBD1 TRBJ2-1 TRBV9 CASTLTGVSYNEQFF
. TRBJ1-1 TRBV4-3 CASSQDIGQGGTEAFF
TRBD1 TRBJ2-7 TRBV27 CASRGQGSYEQYF
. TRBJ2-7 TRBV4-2 CASSSFPGETASIYEQYF
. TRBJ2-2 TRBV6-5 CASRPDSYTGELFF
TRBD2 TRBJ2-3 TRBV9 CASSHLADLTDTQYF
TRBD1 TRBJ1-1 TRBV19 CASSTPGQKNTEAFF
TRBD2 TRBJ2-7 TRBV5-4 CASRNIGTSGAYEQYF
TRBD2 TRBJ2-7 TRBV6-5 CASRWEGVEYF
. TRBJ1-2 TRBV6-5 CASSYSEGGNYGYTF
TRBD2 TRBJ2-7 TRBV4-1 CASSQGSLTSRSSYEQYF
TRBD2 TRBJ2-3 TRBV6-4 CASSASGGATDTQYF
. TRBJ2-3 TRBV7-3 CASSPLVGGAPDTQYF
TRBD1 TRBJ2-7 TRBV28 CASSSRDRENYEQYF
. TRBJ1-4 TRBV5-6 CASSGVDSNEKLFF
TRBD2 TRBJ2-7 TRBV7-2 CASSFGLAGSYEQYF
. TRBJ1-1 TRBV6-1 CASSEGLENTEAFF
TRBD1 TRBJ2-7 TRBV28 CASSLLSRTGRSRYEQYF
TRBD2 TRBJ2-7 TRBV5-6 CASSLGWGGYEQYF
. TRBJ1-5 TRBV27 CASQAQAFIQPQHF
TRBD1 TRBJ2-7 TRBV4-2 CASSQKGPGTGGYEQYF
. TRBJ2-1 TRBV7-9 CASSLAGEGDDEQFF
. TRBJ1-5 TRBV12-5 CASGPLQGKRNQPQHF
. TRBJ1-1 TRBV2 CASRLGQHKNTEAFF
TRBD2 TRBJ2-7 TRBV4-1 CASSQAGTGGRHEQYF
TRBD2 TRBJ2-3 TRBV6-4 CASSDESGGYDTQYF
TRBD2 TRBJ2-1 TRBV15 CATSGSGLAGGPSSYNEQFF
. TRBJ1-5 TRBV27 CASSLMSGDNQPQHF
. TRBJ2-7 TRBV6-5 CASSYSADSSYEQYF